These 32 T cell receptor beta chains came from one sample sequenced in a study of T cell repertoires in cytomegalovirus infection. These receptors lack a known antigen. TCRdb reprocessed the reads via MiXCR and lists one record per CDR3 protein. In the table there are about 63,000 distinct CDR3 sequences, around 20% of which are singletons. Sample: CD8+ T cells from cultured PBMCs, taken from culture after CMV antigen stimulation. All receptors derive from a human donor in good health (CMV status not recorded). Some clones in this sample may be carry-over from other donors' samples.

This clonotype was seen many times. The rearrangement joins TRBV7-2 to TRBJ2-4, with D hard to call. The CDR3 has 13 residues. Trimming removed 5 bases from V and 6 bases from J, with 11 bases in between. The V gene's germline CDR1 is SGHTA and CDR2 FQGNSA. The CDR3 is CASSNIRGNIQYF. CDR3 in DNA: TGTGCCAGCAGCAACATACGAGGAAACATTCAGTACTTC.

This clonotype was recorded a few times. The rearrangement joins TRBV10-2 to TRBJ2-2; D is unclear. Germline V gene lookup returns CDR1 WSHSY and CDR2 SAAADI. Trimming took 7 bases from V and 3 from J, leaving 9 bases between them. The CDR3 runs 13 residues. CDR3 in DNA: TGCGCCAGCATGTTCAGAGACACCGGGGAGCTGTTTTTT. Its protein product is CASMFRDTGELFF.

V and J are TRBV7-8 and TRBJ1-5, with D uncertain. V was shortened by 1 base and J by 4 bases, with 14 bases between the two germline ends. The CDR3 totals 16 residues. CDR1 is SGHVS and CDR2 is FQNEAQ in the germline V gene. For the CDR3, the DNA is TGTGCCAGCAGCTTAGACGCAGTTGGGATTAATCAGCCCCAGCATTTT. Protein: CASSLDAVGINQPQHF.

A word on this clonotype: Mismatch with germline at one junction end may stem from a read error. The rearrangement links TRBV4-1 to TRBJ1-4; the D is unclear. The germline V gene encodes CDR1 MGHRA and CDR2 YSYEKL. The CDR3 contains 15 residues. CDR3 residues: CASSSRRLTNEKLFF. DNA of the CDR3: TGTGCCAGCAGCTCCCGACGACTGACTAATGAAAAACTGTTTTTT.

This clonotype has a handful of counts. The chain combines TRBV6-1 with TRBJ1-2; D is unclear. The CDR3 contains 15 residues. Trimming removed 5 bases from V and 7 bases from J, with 20 bases in between. Germline lookup yields CDR1 MNHNS and CDR2 SASEGT. CDR3 sequence (DNA): TGTGCCAGCAGTTCCCCCGACGGCTGGGGATCTGGCTACACCTTC. Translated: CASSSPDGWGSGYTF.

This chain links TRBV2 with TRBJ2-1; D remains ambiguous. Trimming shortened V by 9 bases and J by 4 bases, and 7 bases separated the two germline ends. The germline V gene has CDR1 SNHLY and CDR2 FYNNEI. The CDR3 loop spans 11 amino acids. In nucleotides, the CDR3 is TGTGCCAGTCCGACGTACAATGAGCAGTTCTTC. Translated: CASPTYNEQFF.

The chain carries TRBV19 and TRBJ2-6, with D hard to call. The V and J ends lost 3 bases and 0 bases respectively, with 12 bases between them. The CDR3 totals 17 residues. Germline CDR1 and CDR2: LNHDA and SQIVND (reference sequence). CDR3 in DNA: TGTGCCAGTAGTATCCTCTCCGACATCTCTGGGGCCAACGTCCTGACTTTC. Translation gives CASSILSDISGANVLTF.

This clonotype has more than one count but fewer than ten. The rearrangement joins TRBV7-2 to TRBJ1-5; D is ambiguous. Germline V lookup: CDR1 SGHTA, CDR2 FQGNSA. V lost 3 bases and J lost 0, with 9 bases in between. The length of the CDR3 is 15 residues. CDR3 coding DNA: TGTGCCAGCAGCTTGAGTAGCAGTAGCAATCAGCCCCAGCATTTT. Amino acid sequence: CASSLSSSSNQPQHF.

The J gene is TRBJ2-5, the V gene TRBV6-6; D unclear. CDR3 length equals 14 residues. The germline gives CDR1 MNHNY, CDR2 SVGAGI (reference sequence). V lost 6 bases, J lost 4 bases, and 15 bases lay in between. The CDR3: CASSKRMELETQYF. CDR3 nucleotides: TGTGCCAGCAGCAAAAGGATGGAGTTAGAGACCCAGTACTTC.

This clonotype qualifies as medium-sized (0.01 to 0.1%). This chain uses TRBV7-9 with TRBJ2-1; D gene unclear. V was cut by 2 bases and J by 4 bases, with 3 bases left in between. Germline CDR1 is SEHNR and CDR2 is FQNEAQ (reference sequence). The CDR3 is 12 residues long. The CDR3 nucleotides are TGTGCCAGCAGCTTACTGTACAATGAGCAGTTCTTC. This translates into CASSLLYNEQFF.

The gene calls are TRBV27 and TRBJ1-6; D unresolved. This CDR3 has 11 amino acids. Per germline, CDR1 MNHEY and CDR2 SMNVEV (reference sequence). V was clipped by 6 bases and J by 11 bases, with 8 bases between them. CDR3 in amino acids: CASRLGTPLHF. The CDR3 nucleotides read TGTGCCAGCAGACTGGGGACACCCCTCCACTTT.

This chain uses TRBV12-3 or TRBV12-4 with TRBJ1-1; D may be TRBD1 (5 bases). Trimming stripped 1 base from V and 5 bases from J, with 14 bases between. There are 15 residues in the CDR3. The CDR3 coding sequence is TGTGCCAGCAGTTTAGGACGACACCCAGGGACTGAAGCTTTCTTT. Its protein is CASSLGRHPGTEAFF.

The rearrangement joins TRBV7-6 to TRBJ1-1; no clear D gene. The CDR3 covers 12 residues. With 6 bases removed from V and 6 bases from J, the gap between germline ends came to 11 bases. Germline CDR1 SGHVS, CDR2 FNYEAQ. The CDR3, as DNA: TGTGCCAGCAGGTCTAGTAGGGCTGAAGCTTTCTTT. Protein product: CASRSSRAEAFF.

The chain has TRBV4-1 and TRBJ2-6, with D tentatively TRBD1 (5 bases). Deletions cut 0 bases from V and 4 bases from J, with 13 bases between. Germline V gene sequence: CDR1 MGHRA, CDR2 YSYEKL. The CDR3 is made up of 17 amino acids. The CDR3 DNA is TGCGCCAGCAGCCAAGAAATTCAGGGAACCGGGGCCAACGTCCTGACTTTC. It specifies CASSQEIQGTGANVLTF.

The V and J genes are TRBV7-9 and TRBJ1-2; D is perhaps TRBD1 (5 bases). Germline assignment: CDR1 SEHNR and CDR2 FQNEAQ (reference sequence). V lost 4 bases and J 0 bases, leaving 18 bases between the germline ends. The CDR3 totals 17 residues. The CDR3 DNA reads as TGTGCCAGCAGCTCGCGCGGCTCAGGGTGGGCTAACTATGGCTACACCTTC. Translated: CASSSRGSGWANYGYTF.

In nucleotides, the CDR3 is TGTGCCAGCAGCCCCGAGGCGGGGTCGTTTGAAAAACTGTTTTTT. Translation: CASSPEAGSFEKLFF. The chain carries TRBV11-1 and TRBJ1-4; D is unclear. CDR1 is SGHAT, CDR2 FQDESV, per germline (reference sequence). The germline V and J ends were trimmed by 5 bases and 7 bases, with 17 bases remaining between them. This CDR3 has 15 amino acids.

This clonotype was recorded many times. The chain combines TRBV29-1 with TRBJ2-1; D is undetermined. The CDR3 runs to 12 residues. Germline lookup yields CDR1 SQVTM and CDR2 ANQGSEA. V was cut by 0 bases and J by 10 bases, with 10 bases left in between. The CDR3 reads CSVEEDGKEQFF. DNA of the CDR3: TGCAGCGTTGAAGAAGATGGGAAGGAGCAGTTCTTC.

This clonotype has just a few counts. This chain connects TRBV11-2 to TRBJ2-2, with 7 bases aligning to TRBD1. The ends lost 4 bases at V and 6 bases at J; junction bases unmatched: 14. Per the germline V gene, CDR1 is SGHAT and CDR2 is FQNNGV. CDR3 size: 17 residues. This CDR3 is CASSSLRDRGFSGELFF. In DNA, the CDR3 is TGTGCCAGCAGCTCACTCAGGGACAGAGGGTTTTCCGGGGAGCTGTTTTTT.

This clonotype was counted only a few times. The V call is TRBV4-1, the J call TRBJ1-5, with D uncertain. V was trimmed by 0 bases and J by 3 bases, leaving 6 bases between them. CDR1 MGHRA and CDR2 YSYEKL come from the germline V gene. The CDR3 totals 14 residues. The CDR3 DNA sequence: TGCGCCAGCAGCCAAGAACAGAACAATCAGCCCCAGCATTTT. This translates into CASSQEQNNQPQHF.

This rearrangement joins TRBV7-2 to TRBJ2-7; 7 bases agree with TRBD1. V lost 5 bases to trimming and J lost 2 bases; unmatched junction nucleotides: 9. Per the germline V gene, CDR1 is SGHTA and CDR2 is FQGNSA. The CDR3 extends over 15 amino acids. The DNA of the CDR3 is TGTGCCAGCAGCCGGACAGGTAGTAGTACCTACGAGCAGTACTTC. Translation: CASSRTGSSTYEQYF.

This clonotype has only a few counts. V and J are TRBV7-9 and TRBJ1-5; TRBD1 agrees at 11 bases. The length of the CDR3 is 15 residues. Looked up from germline, CDR1 is SEHNR and CDR2 is FQNEAQ (reference sequence). V was pared by 1 base and J by 7 bases, with 3 bases of the junction left unmatched. The CDR3 coding sequence is TGTGCCAGCAGCTTAGGGAGGACAGGGGGCCAGCCCCAGCATTTT. This codes for CASSLGRTGGQPQHF.

The CDR3 here is CASSPPHGRSGANVLTF. The CDR3 nucleotides read TGTGCCAGCAGCCCCCCCCACGGCAGGTCTGGGGCCAACGTCCTGACTTTC. This rearrangement joins TRBV7-9 to TRBJ2-6, with D unresolved. Germline loops: CDR1 SEHNR, CDR2 FQNEAQ (reference sequence). The length of the CDR3 is 17 residues. Between the trimmed V and J ends, which lost 5 bases and 1 base, there was a span of 15 bases.

This clonotype was seen a few times. V usage is TRBV28 and J usage is TRBJ2-1; 8 nucleotides line up with TRBD1. Trimming removed 5 bases from V and 4 bases from J; junction bases left unmatched: 10. The CDR3 contains 16 residues. Germline-derived CDR1 and CDR2 are MDHEN and SYDVKM. CDR3 in amino acids: CASSTRQGPFYNEQFF. The CDR3 DNA sequence: TGTGCCAGCAGTACCCGACAGGGGCCCTTTTACAATGAGCAGTTCTTC.

This clonotype was detected a few times. The chain links TRBV7-8 to TRBJ2-1; D is tentatively TRBD1 or TRBD2 (5 bases each). The germline gives CDR1 SGHVS, CDR2 FQNEAQ. The CDR3 contains 14 residues. Trimming removed 5 bases at V and 7 bases at J, with 15 bases between. The DNA for the CDR3 is TGTGCCAGCAGCCTCAAACCGGGACGGAATGAGCAGTTCTTC. Encoded protein: CASSLKPGRNEQFF.

The V and J genes are TRBV4-1 and TRBJ1-3; D gene ambiguous. The V end lost 1 base, the J end lost 0 bases, and 7 bases lay between the germline ends. Germline CDR1 MGHRA, CDR2 YSYEKL. CDR3 length equals 15 residues. The CDR3 sequence: CASSQGSSSGNTIYF. DNA of the CDR3: TGCGCCAGCAGCCAAGGTTCCAGCTCTGGAAACACCATATATTTT.

This clonotype has a handful of counts. The genes are TRBV11-2 and TRBJ1-2; D might be TRBD1 (5 bases). Trimming took 3 bases from V and 3 from J, leaving 20 bases between them. This CDR3 is built from 17 residues. Germline V gives CDR1 SGHAT, CDR2 FQNNGV. The CDR3: CASSFVLGQGGDYGYTF. CDR3 nucleotides: TGTGCCAGCAGCTTTGTTCTGGGGCAGGGAGGGGACTATGGCTACACCTTC.

The rearrangement uses TRBV7-2 and TRBJ1-5; TRBD1 agrees at 8 bases. This CDR3 has 15 amino acids. Per the germline V gene, CDR1 is SGHTA and CDR2 is FQGNSA. V gave up 4 bases and J gave up 7 bases; unmatched junction bases: 9. CDR3 sequence: CASSSIGTGGQPQHF. The CDR3 DNA follows: TGTGCCAGCAGCTCCATCGGGACAGGAGGCCAGCCCCAGCATTTT.

The chain employs TRBV19 and TRBJ2-1, with 8 bases identical to TRBD1. This CDR3 has 11 amino acids. The V gene end was trimmed by 11 bases and the J gene end by 9 bases; junction bases not matched to a gene: 6. Germline V gives CDR1 LNHDA, CDR2 SQIVND (reference sequence). CDR3 nucleotides: TGTGCCTGCGGACAGGGCGGTGAGCAGTTCTTC. This gives the protein CACGQGGEQFF.

The chain carries TRBV7-9 and TRBJ2-7; D unresolved. Per germline, CDR1 SEHNR and CDR2 FQNEAQ (reference sequence). The V and J ends lost 2 bases and 2 bases respectively, with 10 bases between them. The CDR3 runs 14 residues. The CDR3: CASSLIPGTYEQYF. The CDR3 nucleotides are TGTGCCAGCAGCTTAATTCCCGGAACCTACGAGCAGTACTTC.

Many counts were recorded for this clonotype. The J gene is TRBJ2-1, the V gene TRBV6-1; D ambiguous. The CDR3 sequence is 14 residues long. Trimming shortened V by 8 bases and J by 8 bases, and 19 bases separated the two germline ends. Per the germline V gene, CDR1 is MNHNS and CDR2 is SASEGT. DNA of the CDR3: TGTGCCAGCCAGATGCTGAGTCAGCACGATGAGCAGTTCTTC. Amino acids: CASQMLSQHDEQFF.

This clonotype was seen only a few times. V gene TRBV14 combines with J gene TRBJ1-1; tentative D call: TRBD1 (5 bases). Trimming removed 1 base from V and 4 bases from J, with 13 bases in between. Germline CDR1 reads SGHDN; CDR2 reads FVKESK. The CDR3 length is 15 residues. The CDR3 spells CASSQARGGGTEAFF. The DNA for the CDR3 is TGTGCCAGCAGCCAAGCCCGGGGGGGAGGCACTGAAGCTTTCTTT.

This clonotype was detected only a few times. The rearrangement joins TRBV7-9 to TRBJ2-7; unclear D gene. In germline, CDR1 is SEHNR, CDR2 FQNEAQ (reference sequence). This CDR3 has 13 amino acids. V was trimmed by 5 bases and J by 3 bases, leaving 11 bases between them. CDR3 nucleotides: TGTGCCAGCAGCCCAGGATCGTTCTACGAGCAGTACTTC. Protein sequence: CASSPGSFYEQYF.